Following are 16 T cell receptor beta chains from one sample sequenced in a study of T-cell reconstitution after alpha-beta-depleted transplantation in children. TCRbeta library construction was performed incorporating unique molecular identifiers. TCRdb reprocessed the PCR reads with MiXCR, giving one entry per CDR3 protein. The sample shows just under 150,000 distinct CDR3 sequences, 7.5% to 9% of them seen only once. The material was PBMCs, mostly from graft donor cells, obtained 180 days after TCRalphabeta/CD19-depleted stem cell transplant. Receptors were obtained from a female patient between 2 and 15 years old who had a stem cell transplant for congenital amegakaryocytic thrombocytopenia, so the T cells may come from the graft donor.

On this clonotype: Because the CDR3 is missing its conserved closing phenylalanine or tryptophan, this is likely a read error. The J gene is TRBJ2-1, the V gene TRBV15; TRBD1 is a possible D gene (6 bases). The V gene's germline CDR1 is LNHNV and CDR2 YYDKDF (reference sequence). CDR3 length: 15 amino acids. V lost 1 base to trimming and J lost 7 bases, with 14 bases between them. CDR3 loop: CATSRGRDKANEQFL. DNA for the CDR3: TGTGCCACCAGCAGAGGTCGGGACAAAGCAAATGAGCAGTTCTTA.

Many counts were recorded for this clonotype. V gene TRBV13 combines with J gene TRBJ2-1, with no clear D. V was clipped by 4 bases and J by 1 base, with 14 bases between them. Germline CDR1 is PRHDT and CDR2 is FYEKMQ (reference sequence). CDR3 length: 16 amino acids. For the CDR3, the DNA is TGTGCCAGCAGCTCAATACGGCTTGGGTCCTACAATGAGCAGTTCTTC. Protein sequence: CASSSIRLGSYNEQFF.

With regard to this clonotype: A much larger clone differs from this one at a single base, so this may be a read error. The gene calls are TRBV3-1 and TRBJ2-2; D could derive from TRBD1 or TRBD2 (5 bases each). Germline-derived CDR1 and CDR2 are LGHDT and YNNKEL (reference sequence). CDR3 length: 15 residues. The chain's CDR3 is CACSQDWGLAGELFF. CDR3 nucleotide sequence: TGTGCCTGCAGCCAAGATTGGGGGTTGGCCGGGGAGCTGTTTTTT.

This clonotype has a count of ten or more. CDR3 nucleotides: TGTGCCAGCAGTCAAGGAACTAGCGGATACAATGAGCAGTTCTTC. It is translated as CASSQGTSGYNEQFF. The rearrangement joins TRBV6-1 to TRBJ2-1; 8 bases match TRBD2. V shed 5 bases, J shed 4 bases, and the junction held 7 bases outside the gene matches. Germline CDR1 and CDR2: MNHNS and SASEGT. The CDR3 loop spans 15 amino acids.

In its sample, this clonotype was seen many times. The chain carries TRBV15 and TRBJ1-1; D remains ambiguous. This CDR3 has 13 residues. V lost 0 bases, J lost 7 bases, and 9 bases lay in between. CDR1 is LNHNV and CDR2 is YYDKDF in the germline V gene (reference sequence). The CDR3 here is CATSRDGRREAFF. The CDR3 coding sequence is TGTGCCACCAGCAGAGATGGGAGGCGTGAAGCTTTCTTT.

This clonotype was picked up many times. The gene calls are TRBV21-1 and TRBJ2-1; no check of the table's D call, TRBD2, against the DNA was made. TRBV21-1 is tagged as a pseudogene. CDR3 length equals 13 residues. In DNA form, the CDR3 reads TGTGCCAGCAGCGCGGGACTATACAATGAGCAGTTCTTC. Amino acid sequence: CASSAGLYNEQFF.

The chain carries TRBV18 and TRBJ2-1; 14 bases agree with TRBD2. This CDR3 has 16 residues. The junction had 6 bases not matched to a gene; V was cut back by 3 bases and J by 8 bases. Germline V gene lookup returns CDR1 KGHSH and CDR2 LQKENI. CDR3 sequence reads: CASSPSTSGRAYEQFF. In nucleotides, the CDR3 is TGTGCCAGCTCACCCTCGACTAGCGGGAGGGCCTATGAGCAGTTCTTC.

There are many counts of this clonotype. The J gene is TRBJ2-7, the V gene TRBV11-2; 8 bases align to TRBD1. CDR1 and CDR2 (germline): SGHAT, FQNNGV. The CDR3 length is 13 residues. The junction had 4 bases not matched to a gene; V was cut back by 4 bases and J by 5 bases. The CDR3 DNA sequence: TGTGCCAGCAGCTCACAGGGGGGCCACGAGCAGTACTTC. It yields the protein CASSSQGGHEQYF. The variable domain in full, with the rest retrieved from reference TRBV11-2 and TRBJ2-7, is EAGVAQSPRYKIIEKRQSVAFWCNPISGHATLYWYQQILGQGPKLLIQFQNNGVVDDSQLPKDRFSAERLKGVDSTLKIQPAKLEDSAVYLCASSSQGGHEQYFGPGTRLTVT.

This clonotype has a count of ten or more. V gene TRBV28 combines with J gene TRBJ2-1; no firm D call. V dropped 5 bases and J dropped 5 bases, with 10 bases sitting between them. This CDR3 comprises 13 residues. Germline V gene data show CDR1 as MDHEN and CDR2 as SYDVKM. CDR3 amino acids: CASSITQDNEQFF. CDR3 sequence (DNA): TGTGCCAGCAGTATCACCCAAGACAATGAGCAGTTCTTC.

This clonotype has at least ten counts. The chain carries TRBV6-5 and TRBJ2-7; 8 nucleotides align to TRBD1. The CDR3 consists of 15 residues. Germline V lookup: CDR1 MNHEY, CDR2 SVGAGI. With 0 bases clipped from V and 2 bases from J, the junction kept 3 bases outside the gene matches. The CDR3, as DNA: TGTGCCAGCAGTTACTCAGGACAGGGTACCTACGAGCAGTACTTC. Translation gives CASSYSGQGTYEQYF.

This clonotype was counted only a few times. The chain recombines TRBV10-3 with TRBJ2-7; 13 positions agree with TRBD2. CDR3 size: 15 residues. V lost 10 bases to trimming and J lost 3 bases; unmatched junction nucleotides: 9. The germline V gene has CDR1 ENHRY and CDR2 SYGVKD. The CDR3 DNA reads as TGTGCCACCAGGACTAGCGGGGGACCCATCTACGAGCAGTACTTC. Its protein product is CATRTSGGPIYEQYF.

In its sample, this clonotype was seen a few times. The rearrangement uses TRBV30 and TRBJ1-5; the D is unclear. There are 12 residues in the CDR3. The V gene lost 3 bases and the J gene lost 0 bases, with 3 bases spanning the gap. From germline, CDR1 is GTSNPN and CDR2 SVGIG (reference sequence). The CDR3 spells CAWSYSNQPQHF. In nucleotides, the CDR3 is TGTGCCTGGAGCTATAGCAATCAGCCCCAGCATTTT.

There are many counts of this clonotype. V usage is TRBV7-8 and J usage is TRBJ2-1, with TRBD2 as a possible D gene (6 bases). CDR1 SGHVS and CDR2 FQNEAQ come from the germline V gene. Trimming left V 7 bases short and J 5 bases short, with 21 bases between. The CDR3 covers 16 residues. The CDR3 DNA follows: TGTGCCAGCACCTCGGAGGGCCATACGATTAACAATGAGCAGTTCTTC. Translating gives CASTSEGHTINNEQFF. Full variable domain (outside the CDR3, taken from reference TRBV7-8 and TRBJ2-1): GAGVSQSPRYKVAKRGQDVALRCDPISGHVSLFWYQQALGQGPEFLTYFQNEAQLDKSGLPSDRFFAERPEGSVSTLKIQRTQQEDSAVYLCASTSEGHTINNEQFFGPGTRLTVL.

This clonotype was detected many times. This chain joins TRBV3-1 and TRBJ1-3, with unresolved D. V was trimmed by 0 bases and J by 13 bases, leaving 13 bases between them. CDR1 and CDR2 (germline): LGHDT, YNNKEL (reference sequence). The CDR3 sequence is 13 residues long. CDR3 sequence: CASSQDREAEIYF. As DNA, the CDR3 is TGTGCCAGCAGCCAAGATAGAGAGGCAGAAATATATTTT.

In this sample, this clonotype turned up many times. The genes are TRBV6-5 and TRBJ1-1; 8 nucleotides align to TRBD1. The CDR3 has 15 residues. The germline V gene has CDR1 MNHEY and CDR2 SVGAGI. With V trimmed by 6 bases and J by 6 bases, 12 bases remained unmatched. CDR3 residues: CASRGQASRNAEAFF. In DNA, the CDR3 is TGTGCCAGCAGGGGACAGGCCTCTAGAAACGCTGAAGCTTTCTTT.

This clonotype was picked up many times. The chain carries TRBV20-1 and TRBJ2-3; D is perhaps TRBD2 (6 bases). The germline V gene has CDR1 DFQATT and CDR2 SNEGSKA (reference sequence). V was pared by 2 bases and J by 4 bases, with 16 bases between. The CDR3 has 15 residues. The CDR3 bases are TGCAGTGCTAGACCGGGGGAGAAGAAGGCAGATACGCAGTATTTT. Its translation is CSARPGEKKADTQYF.